Below are 23 T cell receptor beta chains sequenced from a single sample in a study of HIV-infected patients and healthy controls. No cell fractionation was done, so the repertoire covers all unsorted peripheral blood T cells. About 480 ng RNA was reverse transcribed with alpha and beta constant-region primers. Each of the alpha and beta chains got its own library through chain-specific third strand synthesis with indices. TCRdb analysed the 5' RACE reads with MiXCR anew, one entry per CDR3 protein. The table lists 8,500 to 11,000 distinct CDR3 sequences, around 8% of them singletons. Material: blood. These receptors all come from an adult in good health.

The V gene is TRBV25-1, the J gene TRBJ2-5; D possibly uses TRBD1 or TRBD2 (5 bases each). Trimming took off 5 bases at V and 5 bases at J, with 18 bases between the two ends. The length of the CDR3 is 15 residues. Per germline, CDR1 MGHDK and CDR2 SYGVNS. DNA for the CDR3: TGTGCCAGCAGTCTAACCGGGACGTCCGTGGAGACCCAGTACTTC. As protein: CASSLTGTSVETQYF.

This clonotype is labeled medium-sized. This rearrangement joins TRBV7-2 to TRBJ1-4; D possibly corresponds to TRBD1 (5 bases). The V gene lost 5 bases and the J gene lost 4 bases, with 20 bases spanning the gap. CDR1 and CDR2 (germline): SGHTA, FQGNSA. The CDR3 is 17 residues long. The CDR3 is CASSHDPGGVDNEKLFF. The CDR3 DNA follows: TGTGCCAGCAGCCACGATCCCGGGGGGGTGGATAATGAAAAACTGTTTTTT.

This clonotype was seen repeatedly, ten times or more. This chain uses TRBV20-1 with TRBJ2-3; 10 positions match TRBD2. The CDR3 has 17 amino acids. The germline gives CDR1 DFQATT, CDR2 SNEGSKA (reference sequence). With 0 bases clipped from V and 4 bases from J, the junction kept 10 bases outside the gene matches. The CDR3, as DNA: TGCAGTGCTAGAGATCTGCAGCGGGGGGGCCGCTCAGATACGCAGTATTTT. It is translated as CSARDLQRGGRSDTQYF.

This clonotype occurred many times. V gene TRBV6-1 combines with J gene TRBJ2-7, with TRBD2 identical over 14 bases. V shed 8 bases, J shed 6 bases, and the junction held 9 bases outside the gene matches. Looked up from germline, CDR1 is MNHNS and CDR2 is SASEGT. This CDR3 contains 15 residues. CDR3 DNA sequence: TGTGCCAGCTGGACTAGCGGGGGGTACTTATTCGAGCAGTACTTC. This sequence encodes CASWTSGGYLFEQYF.

This clonotype was recorded at least ten times. The CDR3 coding sequence is TGTGCCAGCAGCCCCGGGACTAGCGGGGCCGCTGAGCAGTTCTTC. It is translated as CASSPGTSGAAEQFF. The chain recombines TRBV11-1 with TRBJ2-1; 13 positions match TRBD2. The V gene's germline CDR1 is SGHAT and CDR2 FQDESV (reference sequence). The V segment lost 5 bases and the J segment 9 bases; nucleotides outside the gene matches: 7. The CDR3 consists of 15 residues.

This clonotype was seen many times. The chain is built from TRBV3-1 and TRBJ1-1, with D possibly being TRBD1 (6 bases). Deletions cut 2 bases from V and 5 bases from J, with 12 bases between. Germline CDR1 reads LGHDT; CDR2 reads YNNKEL (reference sequence). This CDR3 has 14 amino acids. In DNA form, the CDR3 reads TGTGCCAGCAGCCAAAGGGGGTCGGGGACTGAAGCTTTCTTT. Amino acids: CASSQRGSGTEAFF.

By its share, this clonotype is medium-sized (0.01 to 0.1%). The chain has TRBV5-1 and TRBJ1-2, with a possible D match to TRBD1 (6 bases). The CDR3 consists of 11 residues. The V gene's germline CDR1 is SGHRS and CDR2 YFSETQ. V gave up 5 bases and J gave up 8 bases, with 10 bases separating them. CDR3 residues: CASSTDSGYTF. The DNA for the CDR3 is TGCGCCAGCAGTACGGACAGCGGCTACACCTTC.

By share of the sample, this clonotype is medium-sized. V and J are TRBV2 and TRBJ1-5; a weak D match, TRBD1 (5 bases). CDR3 length: 14 amino acids. Germline lookup yields CDR1 SNHLY and CDR2 FYNNEI. The V gene lost 7 bases and the J gene lost 2 bases, with 12 bases spanning the gap. The CDR3 bases are TGTGCCAGCAATCGGGGGGATCGCAATCAGCCCCAGCATTTT. Translating gives CASNRGDRNQPQHF.

This clonotype has a count of ten or more. The CDR3 loop reads CASGSAYEQYF. The CDR3 bases are TGTGCTAGTGGTTCGGCCTACGAGCAGTACTTC. The chain recombines TRBV12-5 with TRBJ2-7, with D uncertain. The germline CDR1 and CDR2 sequences are LGHNT and FRNRAP. V was shortened by 4 bases and J by 2 bases, with 3 bases between the two germline ends. The length of the CDR3 is 11 residues.

This clonotype was counted at least ten times. The chain is built from TRBV20-1 and TRBJ1-2, with D tentatively TRBD1 (5 bases). CDR1 DFQATT and CDR2 SNEGSKA come from the germline V gene (reference sequence). Trimming removed 6 bases from V and 8 bases from J, with 19 bases in between. The CDR3 length is 13 residues. CDR3 sequence: CSATVGESDGYTF. In DNA form, the CDR3 reads TGCAGTGCCACCGTGGGGGAATCGGACGGCTACACCTTC.

This clonotype has just a few counts. The J gene is TRBJ2-5, the V gene TRBV12-5, with D possibly matching TRBD1 (5 bases). The length of the CDR3 is 13 residues. Deletions cut 9 bases from V and 7 bases from J, with 18 bases between. The V gene's germline CDR1 is LGHNT and CDR2 FRNRAP. The CDR3, as DNA: TGTGCTAGCCAGGGATCCGGCCATGGGACCCAGTACTTC. This gives the protein CASQGSGHGTQYF.

By share, this clonotype ranks as medium-sized. V gene TRBV3-1 combines with J gene TRBJ2-2; maybe TRBD2 (6 bases). Germline CDR1 and CDR2: LGHDT and YNNKEL (reference sequence). The V end lost 1 base, the J end lost 0 bases, and 9 bases lay between the germline ends. This CDR3 comprises 16 residues. CDR3 residues: CASSQAPGANTGELFF. The CDR3 DNA follows: TGTGCCAGCAGCCAAGCACCGGGGGCGAACACCGGGGAGCTGTTTTTT.

CDR3 bases: TGCAGCGTTGAGGACGACGGGTTTCGAGCTTTCTTT. The encoded protein is CSVEDDGFRAFF. The chain is built from TRBV29-1 and TRBJ1-1; D uncertain. The CDR3 has 12 amino acids. Germline V gene lookup returns CDR1 SQVTM and CDR2 ANQGSEA. Trimming cost V 3 bases and J 10 bases, with 15 bases left between them.

This clonotype appeared many times. This rearrangement joins TRBV3-1 to TRBJ1-1; TRBD1 is a possible D gene (5 bases). This CDR3 has 15 residues. Trimming took off 0 bases at V and 6 bases at J, with 14 bases between the two ends. From germline, CDR1 is LGHDT and CDR2 YNNKEL (reference sequence). This CDR3 reads CASSQDARGAAEAFF. The CDR3 DNA reads as TGTGCCAGCAGCCAAGATGCGAGGGGCGCGGCTGAAGCTTTCTTT.

This clonotype rates as medium-sized. This chain links TRBV11-2 with TRBJ1-1; D remains unclear. The germline CDR1 and CDR2 sequences are SGHAT and FQNNGV. V was pared by 3 bases and J by 6 bases, with 8 bases between. This CDR3 contains 12 residues. The DNA of the CDR3 is TGTGCCAGCAGCTTTGAATTCGCTGAAGCTTTCTTT. Translation gives CASSFEFAEAFF.

This clonotype came up many times. The chain combines TRBV5-1 with TRBJ1-4; D gene unclear. The CDR3 is 14 amino acids. Germline lookup yields CDR1 SGHRS and CDR2 YFSETQ. Trimming removed 5 bases from V and 4 bases from J, with 12 bases in between. Written as DNA, the CDR3 is TGCGCCAGCAGTTCCGGGCTCGATAATGAAAAACTGTTTTTT. This gives the protein CASSSGLDNEKLFF.

This clonotype ranks as medium-sized (0.01 to 0.1%). The chain joins TRBV12-3 or TRBV12-4 to TRBJ1-3; D may be TRBD1 (5 bases). Deletions cut 6 bases from V and 0 bases from J, with 9 bases between. The CDR3 is made up of 14 amino acids. CDR3 sequence reads: CASSPGGSGNTIYF. The CDR3 bases are TGTGCCAGCAGCCCGGGGGGCTCTGGAAACACCATATATTTT.

This clonotype was detected many times. The J gene is TRBJ2-7, the V gene TRBV29-1; a possible D gene is TRBD2 (8 bases). Germline CDR1 reads SQVTM; CDR2 reads ANQGSEA. Trimming removed 7 bases from V and 6 bases from J, with 19 bases in between. This CDR3 has 13 residues. The CDR3 coding sequence is TGCAGCGCGGGAGGGACAGAGGTAGGCGAGCAGTACTTC. This gives the protein CSAGGTEVGEQYF.

This clonotype was found a few times. The V gene is TRBV29-1, the J gene TRBJ2-2; a possible D gene is TRBD2 (7 bases). V was clipped by 4 bases and J by 1 base, with 10 bases between them. CDR1 SQVTM and CDR2 ANQGSEA come from the germline V gene. CDR3 size: 14 residues. The CDR3, as DNA: TGCAGCGTTGGGGGGGGACAGAACACCGGGGAGCTGTTTTTT. This translates into CSVGGGQNTGELFF.

This clonotype was counted at least ten times. The chain is built from TRBV6-2 or TRBV6-3 and TRBJ1-6; D might be TRBD1 (5 bases). V was cut by 0 bases and J by 6 bases, with 6 bases left in between. The CDR3 contains 14 residues. The germline gives CDR1 MNHEY, CDR2 SVGEGT. CDR3 DNA sequence: TGTGCCAGCAGTTACTCTGGGGGTAATTCACCCCTCCACTTT. Translation gives CASSYSGGNSPLHF.

The chain links TRBV10-2 to TRBJ1-1, with D possibly TRBD1 on 6 matching bases. Germline values: CDR1 WSHSY, CDR2 SAAADI. The length of the CDR3 is 12 residues. Between the trimmed V and J ends, which lost 7 bases and 5 bases, there was a span of 11 bases. The CDR3 loop reads CASIGGWTEAFF. In nucleotides, the CDR3 is TGCGCCAGCATAGGGGGTTGGACTGAAGCTTTCTTT.

The rearrangement uses TRBV6-2 or TRBV6-3 and TRBJ1-2; no clear D. CDR3 length equals 14 residues. V lost 5 bases and J lost 8, with 18 bases in between. Per the germline V gene, CDR1 is MNHEY and CDR2 is SVGEGT. The CDR3 region has the DNA TGTGCCAGCAGTCGACCGGGGTCCCACGGCGGCTACACCTTC. Encoded protein: CASSRPGSHGGYTF.

This clonotype was recorded many times. The chain has TRBV11-2 and TRBJ1-1; D is unresolved. V lost 2 bases to trimming and J lost 2 bases, with 9 bases between them. CDR1 is SGHAT and CDR2 is FQNNGV in the germline V gene. The CDR3 sequence is 14 residues long. DNA for the CDR3: TGTGCCAGCAGCTTAAACCAAGGTAACACTGAAGCTTTCTTT. Protein sequence: CASSLNQGNTEAFF.